The clone carrying this T cell receptor beta chain was counted a few times. The antigen remains undetermined. The data belong to a study of somatic mutations in cytotoxic T cells in rheumatoid arthritis. The CDR3 contains 14 residues. CDR1 and CDR2 from the germline V gene are SGDLS and YYNGEE. The junction had 5 bases not matched to a gene; V was cut back by 5 bases and J by 4 bases. Clones were read by immunoSEQ multiplex PCR, and TCRdb kept only the in-frame ones, dropping some. The sample has roughly 20,000 clones, under 85% seen once. Overall study results and limits: For rheumatoid arthritis patients, CD8+ clonality increased with age, whereas it did not in healthy controls.

V gene TRBV9 combines with J gene TRBJ1-1, with 10 bases that match TRBD1. This TCR derives from an adult with rheumatoid arthritis. Input material: CD8+ T cells sorted from blood. CDR3 in amino acids: CASRAGQGSTEAFF. Written as DNA, the CDR3 is TGTGCCAGCAGGGCGGGACAGGGGAGCACTGAAGCTTTCTTT. The variable domain in full, completed from reference TRBV9 and TRBJ1-1, reads DSGVTQTPKHLITATGQRVTLRCSPRSGDLSVYWYQQSLDQGLQFLIQYYNGEERAKGNILERFSAQQFPDLHSELNLSSLELGDSALYFCASRAGQGSTEAFFGQGTRLTVV.